This is a list of T cell receptor beta chains from one sample in a study of blood T cells in healthy people across ages. Each CDR3 protein gets one entry after TCRdb re-called the 5' RACE reads with MiXCR. The sample consists of about 1,500,000 distinct CDR3 sequences, about 30% of them appearing once. Sequenced sample: blood. The receptors shown here come from a woman under 40 in good health. Both conserved end residues are part of each CDR3. Fields, in order: clone size, V gene, CDR3 protein. Expanded clones get a size class; other rows say once, few or many, or leave the size out.

>few|TRBV6-6
CASSYSQGRAHEQFF
>-|TRBV2
CASRRGAGAKNIQYF
>-|TRBV11-3
CASSLVMSHEQFF
>few|TRBV12-3/TRBV12-4
CASSLIRGGRNYGYTF
>few|TRBV5-1
CASSLSGKVGQYF
>-|TRBV15
CATSRDVLADNEQFF
>-|TRBV14
CASSRGQSFYEQYF
>many|TRBV6-1
CASSPPGLAGDHNEQFF
>few|TRBV4-3
CAKTPRPSGPTDTQYF
>-|TRBV2
CASSRGQGDYGYTF
>-|TRBV28
CASRVPNTEAFF